The 8 T cell receptor beta chains given below trace back to one sample, sequenced in a study of blood T cell repertoires in COVID-19. Repertoires were generated with immunoSEQ multiplex PCR, while TCRdb's copy carries only in-frame clones and drops some. Among 300,000 to 400,000 clones listed, about 91% were seen once. Sequenced input: peripheral blood. These receptors all come from a woman between 25 and 40 years old with COVID-19, enrolled during active disease.

This clone was detected a few times. Written as DNA, the CDR3 is TGCGCCAGCAGGGCCCAGACAGGGATGAGCTATGGCTACACCTTC. This sequence encodes CASRAQTGMSYGYTF. V gene TRBV5-1 combines with J gene TRBJ1-2; 7 positions match TRBD1. CDR1 SGHRS and CDR2 YFSETQ come from the germline V gene. Unmatched junction bases numbered 11, after V lost 5 bases and J lost 4 bases. This CDR3 region has 15 residues. Drawing the rest from reference TRBV5-1 and TRBJ1-2, the complete variable domain is KAGVTQTPRYLIKTRGQQVTLSCSPISGHRSVSWYQQTPGQGLQFLFEYFSETQRNKGNFPGRFSGRQFSNSRSEMNVSTLELGDSALYLCASRAQTGMSYGYTFGSGTRLTVV.

The rearrangement uses TRBV19 and TRBJ2-7; tentatively, D is TRBD1 (5 bases). The V and J ends lost 5 bases and 2 bases respectively, with 13 bases between them. Looked up from germline, CDR1 is LNHDA and CDR2 is SQIVND (reference sequence). The CDR3 runs 14 residues. CDR3 sequence: CASSLRGIAYEQYF. DNA for the CDR3: TGTGCCAGTAGTCTAAGGGGTATTGCCTACGAGCAGTACTTC.

The gene calls are TRBV4-1 and TRBJ2-7, with D possibly being TRBD2 (6 bases). Trimming took 4 bases from V and 4 from J, leaving 14 bases between them. The CDR3 extends over 14 amino acids. The germline V gene has CDR1 MGHRA and CDR2 YSYEKL. The CDR3: CASSLGGVGYEQYF. The CDR3 DNA follows: TGCGCCAGCAGCCTTGGAGGGGTGGGGTACGAGCAGTACTTC.

The V gene is TRBV4-2, the J gene TRBJ2-7; TRBD2 might be the D (6 bases). Germline V lookup: CDR1 LGHNA, CDR2 YNFKEQ. Trimming pared 1 base from V and 3 bases from J, leaving 16 bases between. The CDR3 runs to 16 residues. Written as DNA, the CDR3 is TGTGCCAGCAGCCAAGGAGAATCGGGACTCCTCTACGAGCAGTACTTC. Its protein product is CASSQGESGLLYEQYF.

The sample holds one count of this clone. This sequence joins TRBV7-6 and TRBJ2-5; tentative D call: TRBD2 (5 bases). Germline assignment: CDR1 SGHVS and CDR2 FNYEAQ. The V end was cut by 1 base, the J end by 4 bases, with 7 bases between. This CDR3 has 13 residues. Here the CDR3 reads CASSLGGVETQYF. DNA of the CDR3: TGTGCCAGCAGCTTAGGGGGAGTAGAGACCCAGTACTTC.

The V call is TRBV19, the J call TRBJ2-2; TRBD1 matches 7 bases. CDR3 length equals 16 residues. Germline V lookup: CDR1 LNHDA, CDR2 SQIVND (reference sequence). V lost 5 bases, J lost 2 bases, and 8 bases stayed unmatched. Here the CDR3 DNA reads TGTGCCAGTAGTTGGCTACCAGGGGGAAACACCGGGGAGCTGTTTTTT. Its protein is CASSWLPGGNTGELFF.

The chain employs TRBV5-1 and TRBJ2-7, with a weak D call TRBD1 (6 bases). This CDR3 region has 14 residues. Per germline, CDR1 SGHRS and CDR2 YFSETQ. V lost 0 bases and J lost 4, with 11 bases in between. CDR3 residues: CASSLGQVKYEQYF. CDR3 DNA sequence: TGCGCCAGCAGCTTGGGACAGGTAAAATACGAGCAGTACTTC.

This clone was detected only once. The gene calls are TRBV6-5 and TRBJ1-1; no clear D. This CDR3 contains 14 residues. Per the germline V gene, CDR1 is MNHEY and CDR2 is SVGAGI. The germline V and J ends were trimmed by 2 bases and 0 bases, with 7 bases remaining between them. The CDR3, as DNA: TGTGCCAGCAGTTACGGCAGTCTGAACACTGAAGCTTTCTTT. It is translated as CASSYGSLNTEAFF.